This is a list of T cell receptor beta chains from one sample in a study of blood T cells in healthy people across ages. Each CDR3 protein is one row after TCRdb ran MiXCR on the 5' RACE reads. The sample consists of roughly 1,000,000 distinct CDR3 sequences, under 30% of them appearing once. The same data also contributed to another study, on T cells of mothers and their children.

The sequencing sample was made of blood. The receptors derive from a girl aged 2-10 years in good health. CDR3s include the opening cysteine and the closing phenylalanine or tryptophan. D genes are given only for firm matches. The size of a clone is reported for some rows only, either as once, few or many, or as a class for expanded clones.

clone_size	d_call	v_call	j_call	cdr3_nt	cdr3_aa
.	.	TRBV6-1	TRBJ2-5	TGTGCCAGCAGTGTCGGGGTGGGGACCCAAGAGACCCAGTACTTC	CASSVGVGTQETQYF
.	.	TRBV5-8	TRBJ2-2	TGTGCCAGCAGCCCGAACAGGGTGATCACCGGGGAGCTGTTTTTT	CASSPNRVITGELFF
.	.	TRBV6-2/TRBV6-3	TRBJ2-7	TGTGCCAGCAGTTATCAAGTTGGACAGAAAGGGAACTACGAGCAGTACTTC	CASSYQVGQKGNYEQYF
.	TRBD1	TRBV7-6	TRBJ2-7	TGTGCCAGCAGCTGGTGGACAGGGGGGACCTACGAGCAGTACTTC	CASSWWTGGTYEQYF
.	.	TRBV5-1	TRBJ2-1	TGCGCCAGCAGCCATGATGGGGGTTCCTACAATGAGCAGTTCTTC	CASSHDGGSYNEQFF
.	.	TRBV7-6	TRBJ1-3	TGTGCCAGCAGCGCGACAACGAGTGGAAACACCATATATTTT	CASSATTSGNTIYF
.	TRBD1	TRBV7-2	TRBJ2-3	TGTGCCAGCAGCTCACCCGGACAGGGAAGAAATACGCAGTATTTT	CASSSPGQGRNTQYF
few	.	TRBV15	TRBJ1-1	TGTGCCACCAGCACTAATTTGCTGAACACTGAAGCTTTCTTT	CATSTNLLNTEAFF
few	.	TRBV24-1	TRBJ2-1	TGTGCCACCAGTGGGCCGGGACCCTACAATGAGCAGTTCTTC	CATSGPGPYNEQFF
.	.	TRBV3-1	TRBJ2-4	TGTGCCAGCAGCCAAGCAGGTGGGGCCAAGAACATCCAGTACTTC	CASSQAGGAKNIQYF
few	.	TRBV3-1	TRBJ2-4	TGTGCCAGCAGCCACCTCCTTCCCCGGGACACCAAAGACAAAAACATTCAGTACTTC	CASSHLLPRDTKDKNIQYF
.	TRBD1	TRBV12-3/TRBV12-4	TRBJ1-1	TGTGCCAGCAGTCCAGACAGGGGTGCTTTCTTT	CASSPDRGAFF
few	.	TRBV7-3	TRBJ2-7	TGTGCCAGCAGCTTGGCCGGGACCAACGTCTACGAGCAGTACTTC	CASSLAGTNVYEQYF
.	.	TRBV28	TRBJ2-7	TGTGCCAGCAGTTTGGTGAGGCCCCTTGGCTCCTACGAGCAGTACTTC	CASSLVRPLGSYEQYF
.	TRBD1	TRBV6-2/TRBV6-3	TRBJ2-7	TGTGCCAGCAAATCGGGACAGGGGTTCTACGAGCAGTACTTC	CASKSGQGFYEQYF
.	.	TRBV6-5	TRBJ1-6	TGTGCCAGCAGCCAATTTGGGGGTAATTCACCCCTCCACTTT	CASSQFGGNSPLHF
.	.	TRBV14	TRBJ1-1	TGTGCCAGCTGCCGGGACACAATGAACACTGAAGCTTTCTTT	CASCRDTMNTEAFF
.	TRBD1	TRBV10-3	TRBJ1-3	TGTGCCATCACCACACAAGGACAGGCCATATATTTT	CAITTQGQAIYF
few	.	TRBV28	TRBJ2-5	TGTGCCAGCACCCCTGCCTCGGACAGCCAAGAGACCCAGTACTTC	CASTPASDSQETQYF
few	.	TRBV7-8	TRBJ1-6	TGTGCCAGCAGCCACTTCAATTCACCCCTCCACTTT	CASSHFNSPLHF
few	.	TRBV29-1	TRBJ1-1	TGCAGCGTTGGTAGACTTTTGGTCACTGAAGCTTTCTTT	CSVGRLLVTEAFF
few	.	TRBV2	TRBJ2-7	TGTGCCAGCAGTGATGTGGAGTTAGTCGGCTACGAGCAGTACTTC	CASSDVELVGYEQYF
.	.	TRBV7-9	TRBJ2-5	TGTGCCAGCAGTGTAGATGCGGGGGCGCGAGGCGAGACCCAGTACTTC	CASSVDAGARGETQYF
few	.	TRBV12-3/TRBV12-4	TRBJ2-5	TGTGCCAGCAGTACGCGGGAAGAGACCCAGTACTTC	CASSTREETQYF
.	.	TRBV5-1	TRBJ2-1	TGCGCCAGCAGCTTGGTACAGGGAGGTGAGCAGTTCTTC	CASSLVQGGEQFF
.	TRBD2	TRBV29-1	TRBJ2-5	TGCAGCGTTACGGACTGGGGAGCTAGCGGGTTACAAGAGACCCAGTACTTC	CSVTDWGASGLQETQYF
.	.	TRBV24-1	TRBJ2-6	TGTGCCACCAGTGATTTGGGTTTAACGGAGAGCGGGGCCAACGTCCTGACTTTC	CATSDLGLTESGANVLTF
.	.	TRBV5-1	TRBJ2-5	TGCGCCAGCAGCAGTTTCCGGGGACTCACCTACGAGCAGAACTTC	CASSSFRGLTYEQNF
few	.	TRBV20-1	TRBJ2-7	TGCAGTGCTAGGGACAGCGAGCAGTACTTC	CSARDSEQYF
.	TRBD1	TRBV7-8	TRBJ2-5	TGTGCCAGCAGCACCTACAGGGGGACCATCCCCACCCAGTACTTC	CASSTYRGTIPTQYF
.	.	TRBV14	TRBJ2-5	TGTGCCAGCAGCCAATTGGAACCGAAACAAGAGACCCAGTACTTC	CASSQLEPKQETQYF
.	.	TRBV7-2	TRBJ2-7	TGTGCCAGCAGCTCAGCGTTCGGCTCCGGATACGAGCAGTACTTC	CASSSAFGSGYEQYF
few	.	TRBV4-1	TRBJ2-1	TGCGCCAGCAGCAAAGATTTCGGTGAGCAGTTCTTC	CASSKDFGEQFF
few	.	TRBV12-3/TRBV12-4	TRBJ2-7	TGTGCCAGCAGTTTTTTGACCCTTGCTCATTACGAGCAGTACTTC	CASSFLTLAHYEQYF
.	.	TRBV6-2/TRBV6-3	TRBJ2-4	TGTGCCAGCAGCATCGGACAGAACAAAAACATTCAGTACTTC	CASSIGQNKNIQYF
.	.	TRBV20-1	TRBJ2-3	TGCAGTGCTGCCAGCCCTGACGGAGCAATCACAGATACGCAGTATTTT	CSAASPDGAITDTQYF
.	.	TRBV7-8	TRBJ2-1	TGTGCCAGCAGCCTTGCCACACTGGGGGCCTACAATGAGCAGTTCTTC	CASSLATLGAYNEQFF
.	.	TRBV6-1	TRBJ1-1	TGTGCCAGCAGTGTACGGAGTGATTATGAAGCTTTCTTT	CASSVRSDYEAFF
few	TRBD2	TRBV27	TRBJ2-1	TGTGCCGATTTAATAGCGGGTTCCTACAATGAGCAGTTCTTC	CADLIAGSYNEQFF
.	.	TRBV7-9	TRBJ2-1	TGTGCCAGCAGCTTAGAATCTAGCGCTGAGCAGTTCTTC	CASSLESSAEQFF
.	.	TRBV5-6	TRBJ2-7	TGTGCCAGCAGTCGCACCGGGTCCAGGGGCCAGAACTTGTGGGAGCAGTACTTC	CASSRTGSRGQNLWEQYF
.	TRBD2	TRBV6-6	TRBJ2-7	TGTGCCAGCAGGGTAGCGGGAGGCGGTGCCGAGCAGTACTTC	CASRVAGGGAEQYF
few	TRBD2	TRBV7-2	TRBJ2-2	TGTGCCCGGGGACTAGCGGGGGGAAACACCGGGGAGCTGTTTTTT	CARGLAGGNTGELFF
.	.	TRBV29-1	TRBJ2-6	TGCAGCGTTATTTCGGACGGGGCCAACGTCCTGACTTTC	CSVISDGANVLTF
few	.	TRBV12-5	TRBJ1-5	TGTGCTAGTGGTTTCTTCGGGGGGTTCGGTCAGCCCCAGCATTTT	CASGFFGGFGQPQHF
few	.	TRBV7-9	TRBJ2-2	TGTGCCAGCAGCCCGGTAGGAGGACCTTACACCGGGGAGCTGTTTTTT	CASSPVGGPYTGELFF
.	.	TRBV7-9	TRBJ2-7	TGTGCCAGCAGCGCGGACATCTCTAGGATGTTCTACGAGCAGTACTTC	CASSADISRMFYEQYF